These T cell receptor beta chains were read from a single sample in a study of breast tumors, draining lymph nodes, adjacent tissues. TCRdb analysed the multiplex PCR reads with MiXCR anew, one entry per CDR3 protein. The table lists 250,000 or so distinct CDR3 sequences, around 30% of them singletons. The specimen sequenced was axillary lymph node tissue. These receptors were taken from a female donor with breast cancer. Some clones in this sample may be carry-over from other donors' samples. The CDR3 runs from the conserved cysteine through the conserved F or W. Fields, in order: J gene, D gene, V gene, clone size, CDR3 DNA, CDR3 protein. D genes are given only for firm matches. Clone size, where shown, is once, few, many, or a class for clones that have expanded.

TRBJ2-7 | . | TRBV7-6 | many | TGTGCCAGCAGCTTAGGTAGCGGAAGCTCCTACGAGCAGTACTTC | CASSLGSGSSYEQYF
TRBJ2-1 | TRBD2 | TRBV3-1 | . | TGTGCCAGCAGTCTCTCAACTAGCGGAGGGCATTACAATGAGCAGTTCTTC | CASSLSTSGGHYNEQFF
TRBJ2-5 | TRBD1 | TRBV7-8 | many | TGTGCCAGCAGCCCCCGGCGTACAGGGGAAGAGACCCAGTACTTC | CASSPRRTGEETQYF
TRBJ2-3 | TRBD1 | TRBV7-9 | many | TGTGCCAGCAGCTCCGACAGGGGTGGTTACGCAGATACGCAGTATTTT | CASSSDRGGYADTQYF
TRBJ2-7 | TRBD2 | TRBV20-1 | many | TGCAGTGCTATTATGGCGGGAGGGAGGAACGAGCAGTACTTC | CSAIMAGGRNEQYF
TRBJ2-5 | . | TRBV2 | many | TGTGCCAGCAGTGTTGGAGCTTGGGAGACCCAGTACTTC | CASSVGAWETQYF
TRBJ2-7 | TRBD2 | TRBV7-2 | . | TGTGCCTGCAGCCCTCGAACGAAAAGGGGTCGGCGGGGGGCTAGGGACTTC | CACSPRTKRGRRGARDF
TRBJ2-2 | TRBD1 | TRBV2 | . | TGTGCCAGCAGAGACAGGGGGTTTAACACCGGGGAGCTGTTTTTT | CASRDRGFNTGELFF
TRBJ2-1 | TRBD2 | TRBV24-1 | . | TGTGCCAGCAGTTTAATTCTAGCGGGAGGGATGAATGAGCAGTTCTTC | CASSLILAGGMNEQFF
TRBJ2-1 | . | TRBV19 | many | TGTGCCAGTAGTATTACTAGCTCAACCTCCTACAATGAGCAGTTCTTC | CASSITSSTSYNEQFF
TRBJ1-5 | . | TRBV14 | many | TGTGCCAGCAGCCAAGATCCGGGGCAGCCCCAGCATTTT | CASSQDPGQPQHF
TRBJ2-3 | . | TRBV7-2 | many | TGTGCCAGCAGCTCCTCCGGGACACGCACAGATACGCAGTATTTT | CASSSSGTRTDTQYF
TRBJ2-7 | TRBD1 | TRBV30 | few | TGTGCCTGGAGTTGGCGGACAGGCTTCAGGGAGCAGTACTTC | CAWSWRTGFREQYF
TRBJ2-5 | . | TRBV24-1 | many | TGTGCCACCAGTGAGGGGCAAGAGATCCAGTACTTC | CATSEGQEIQYF
TRBJ2-1 | . | TRBV7-2 | many | TGTGCCAGCCTCCCCCGGGGGAGGACCTCCTACAATGAGCAGTTCTTC | CASLPRGRTSYNEQFF
TRBJ2-3 | . | TRBV12-3/TRBV12-4 | many | TGTGCCAGCAATTCGGGAGATACGCAGTATTTT | CASNSGDTQYF
TRBJ2-7 | . | TRBV2 | many | TGTGCCAGCAGTGTTCAGGGTCCCCACGAGCAGTACTTC | CASSVQGPHEQYF
TRBJ1-6 | . | TRBV20-1 | many | TGCAGTGCTAGAGCCGCGTCAGGAGCAAATTCACCCCTCCACTTT | CSARAASGANSPLHF
TRBJ2-5 | TRBD2 | TRBV19 | many | TGTGCCAGTAGTATAGCAGGCGGACTAGGAGAGACCCAGTACTTC | CASSIAGGLGETQYF
TRBJ2-3 | TRBD2 | TRBV4-1 | many | TGCGCCAGCAGCCAAGGGGGGGGGAGGACAGATACGCAGTATTTT | CASSQGGGRTDTQYF
TRBJ1-6 | TRBD1 | TRBV3-1 | many | TGTGCCAGCAGCCGCCCAACTGGGACAGGGAGTTCACCCCTCCACTTT | CASSRPTGTGSSPLHF
TRBJ1-2 | . | TRBV12-5 | many | TGTGCTAGTGGTTTGCCAACGGAATGGGGCTACACCTTC | CASGLPTEWGYTF
TRBJ2-3 | TRBD2 | TRBV11-1 | . | TGTGCCAGTAGCTTAACGCTGGCTAGCGGGAGTTTCGGGGGCACAGATACGCAGTATTTT | CASSLTLASGSFGGTDTQYF
TRBJ2-7 | . | TRBV10-1 | many | TGCGCCAGCAGTGACAACTACGAGCAGTACTTC | CASSDNYEQYF
TRBJ2-7 | . | TRBV4-3 | many | TGCGCCAGCAGCCAAGATAGGGACTACGAGCAGTACTTC | CASSQDRDYEQYF
TRBJ1-4 | . | TRBV7-2 | many | TGTGCCAGCAGCTTAGTGGCTGGGCCAACTAATGAAAAACTGTTTTTT | CASSLVAGPTNEKLFF
TRBJ2-3 | TRBD1 | TRBV15 | many | TGTGCCACCAGCAGAGAGGGACAGGGGGCTTCCGATACGCAGTATTTT | CATSREGQGASDTQYF
TRBJ2-5 | . | TRBV5-1 | . | TGCGCCAGCAGCTCCGGACAGGGAGGGAGAGAGACCCAGTACTTC | CASSSGQGGRETQYF
TRBJ2-1 | . | TRBV12-3/TRBV12-4 | many | TGTGCCAGCAGACGTGCGGATCGGACGGGAGAGCAGTTCTTC | CASRRADRTGEQFF
TRBJ2-3 | . | TRBV18 | few | TGTGCCAGCTCACCACCCGGCCCAGATACGCAGTATTTT | CASSPPGPDTQYF